Listed below are T cell receptor beta chains from one sample, sequenced in a study of siplizumab effects on memory and regulatory T cells. Sequencing was performed with immunoSEQ multiplex PCR; in TCRdb, only in-frame clones are kept and a portion is missing. The sample has approximately 120,000 clones, around 95% seen once; the top ten hold approximately 0.17%. What was sequenced was non-Treg CD4+ T cells sorted from blood. These receptors were taken from a human donor in good health. The CDR3 runs from the conserved cysteine through the conserved F or W. The order of the fields is clone size, V gene, D gene, J gene, CDR3 DNA, CDR3 protein. D genes are given only for firm matches. Clone size is not always given. Where it is, it says once, few, many or a class for expanded clones.

-	TRBV7-3	-	TRBJ1-2	TGTGCCAGCAGCTCGGAAAAGAACTATGGCTACACCTTC	CASSSEKNYGYTF
-	TRBV11-3	-	TRBJ1-1	TGTGCCAGCAGCTCAACAGCGAACACTGAAGCTTTCTTT	CASSSTANTEAFF
-	TRBV6-1	-	TRBJ1-6	TGTGCCAGCAGTGAAACGGCAGGGTCCAATTCACCCCTCCACTTT	CASSETAGSNSPLHF
-	TRBV7-2	-	TRBJ1-5	TGTGCCAGCAGCTTAGTCCCCGGGTTACAGGGAAATCAGCCCCAGCATTTT	CASSLVPGLQGNQPQHF
few	TRBV27	TRBD2	TRBJ2-7	TGTGCCAGCAAGCCCATAGCGGGGGGAAAATACGAGCAGTACTTC	CASKPIAGGKYEQYF
-	TRBV2	-	TRBJ1-1	TGTGCCAGCGTACGGGTGGAAGCTTTCTTT	CASVRVEAFF
-	TRBV19	TRBD1	TRBJ1-5	TGTGCCAGTAGTATTAGCAGGGGGCGTTTGCAGCCCCAGCATTTT	CASSISRGRLQPQHF
-	TRBV18	-	TRBJ2-5	TGTGCCAGCTCACTATTACAAGAGACCCAGTACTTC	CASSLLQETQYF
-	TRBV15	TRBD2	TRBJ2-1	TGTGCCACCAGCAGAGGTTCCGGGACTAGCGGGGGGGGAACCTACAATGAGCAGTTCTTC	CATSRGSGTSGGGTYNEQFF
-	TRBV27	TRBD2	TRBJ2-7	TGTGCCAGCAGTCTCAGGACTAGCGGGGTGTCCTACGAGCAGTACTTC	CASSLRTSGVSYEQYF
-	TRBV10-1	-	TRBJ1-3	TGCGCCAGCAGTGACAGGACTGGAAACACCATATATTTT	CASSDRTGNTIYF
-	TRBV6-1	TRBD2	TRBJ2-1	TGTGCCAGCAGTGATCCGGGACTAGCGGGGGTCAATGAGCAGTTCTTC	CASSDPGLAGVNEQFF
-	TRBV5-4	-	TRBJ1-3	TGTGCCAGCAGCTTGGACAGGGCTGGAAACACCATATATTTT	CASSLDRAGNTIYF
once	TRBV7-2	TRBD2	TRBJ2-1	TGTGCCAGCAAATACGGGGGGGCTCGGAATGAGCAGTTCTTC	CASKYGGARNEQFF
-	TRBV18	TRBD2	TRBJ2-2	TGTGCCAGCTCACCACTAGCGGGGAGGAACACCGGGGAGCTGTTTTTT	CASSPLAGRNTGELFF
-	TRBV12-5	-	TRBJ2-5	TGTGCTAGTGGTTTGGTACACGAGACCCAGTACTTC	CASGLVHETQYF
-	TRBV21-1	-	TRBJ2-2	TGTGCCAGCAGCAGGCCCGGGTCCGGGAACACCGGGGAGCTGTTTTTT	CASSRPGSGNTGELFF
-	TRBV7-3	TRBD1	TRBJ2-7	TGTGCCAGCAGCTTCACCGGGACAGAAGCCTACGAGCAGTACTTC	CASSFTGTEAYEQYF
-	TRBV1	-	TRBJ2-5	TGCACCAGCAGCCTTATCCAGGGTATAGGAGAGACCCAGTACTTC	CTSSLIQGIGETQYF
few	TRBV6-5	-	TRBJ1-1	TGTGCCAGCAGCTTAACTCGAGGGAACACTGAAGCTTTCTTT	CASSLTRGNTEAFF
-	TRBV7-9	-	TRBJ2-3	TGTGCCAGCAGCCCGACCCGGGATACGCAGTATTTT	CASSPTRDTQYF
-	TRBV19	TRBD1	TRBJ2-1	TGTGCCAGTAGTACGGACAGGGAGTTTACCAATGAGCAGTTCTTC	CASSTDREFTNEQFF
-	TRBV7-2	-	TRBJ2-5	TGTGCCAGCGGCAAAGAGACCCAGTACTTC	CASGKETQYF
-	TRBV6-6	-	TRBJ2-2	TGTGCCAGCAGTTACTCCCGGGGGTGGACCGGGGAGCTGTTTTTT	CASSYSRGWTGELFF
-	TRBV18	-	TRBJ2-2	TGTGCCAGCTCACCATACAGGGATCGCGGGGAGCTGTTTTTT	CASSPYRDRGELFF
-	TRBV7-3	TRBD1	TRBJ2-1	TGTGCCAGCAGCTCAGCGGGCAGGGGGCCCTACAATGAGCAGTTCTTC	CASSSAGRGPYNEQFF
-	TRBV7-9	TRBD1	TRBJ1-1	TGTGCCAGCAGCTTATTACAGGGGAGTAGAGCTTTCTTT	CASSLLQGSRAFF
-	TRBV5-1	-	TRBJ2-2	TGCGCCAGCAGCTTGGCCGGGGAGCTGTTTTTT	CASSLAGELFF
-	TRBV19	-	TRBJ1-2	TGTGCCAGTAGTATAGTCGGAAACTATGGCTACACCTTC	CASSIVGNYGYTF
once	TRBV18	-	TRBJ1-5	TGTGCCAGCTCAGAGGCTAGCAATCAGCCCCAGCATTTT	CASSEASNQPQHF
once	TRBV28	-	TRBJ2-7	TGTGCCAGCAGTTTTTACCCCCATTACGAGCAGTACTTC	CASSFYPHYEQYF
-	TRBV27	-	TRBJ2-2	TGTGCCAGCACCCGATCTCACGCGAACACCGGGGAGCTGTTTTTT	CASTRSHANTGELFF
-	TRBV7-9	TRBD1	TRBJ1-5	TGTGCCAGCAGCCGTACAGGGGATCAGCCCCAGCATTTT	CASSRTGDQPQHF
-	TRBV10-3	-	TRBJ2-7	TGTGCCATCAGTCTAGGGACAAACGACTACGAGCAGTACTTC	CAISLGTNDYEQYF
-	TRBV29-1	TRBD1	TRBJ1-2	TGCAGCGTTGAGGGGACAGGACACTATGGCTACACCTTC	CSVEGTGHYGYTF
-	TRBV7-9	-	TRBJ1-2	TGTGCCAGCAGCTCCTATGGCTACACCTTC	CASSSYGYTF
-	TRBV19	TRBD1	TRBJ1-5	TGTGCCAGTAGACAGGGACAGGGGAGCAATCAGCCCCAGCATTTT	CASRQGQGSNQPQHF
-	TRBV6-6	-	TRBJ1-1	TGTGCCAGCAGTTACTCGGTGCGGGGAGCTGAAGCTTTCTTT	CASSYSVRGAEAFF
-	TRBV7-2	-	TRBJ1-2	TGTGCCAGCAGCGGGATGGGGGTGGATGGCTACACCTTC	CASSGMGVDGYTF
-	TRBV28	-	TRBJ1-5	TGTGCCAGCAATCGGCAGGGGTTTCAGCCCCAGCATTTT	CASNRQGFQPQHF
-	TRBV10-3	-	TRBJ2-1	TGTGCCAGCGGGACAGCTTACAATGAGCAGTTCTTC	CASGTAYNEQFF
-	TRBV6-6	TRBD1	TRBJ1-1	TGTGCCAGCACCGGACAGGCTCCGGACACTGAAGCTTTCTTT	CASTGQAPDTEAFF
-	TRBV7-2	TRBD1	TRBJ2-7	TGTGCCAGCAGCCGCATCCCGGGACAGGGAGTGGGCGAGCAGTACTTC	CASSRIPGQGVGEQYF
-	TRBV6-5	-	TRBJ2-7	TGTGCCAGCAGAACTTCCTACGAGCAGTACTTC	CASRTSYEQYF
-	TRBV6-5	-	TRBJ1-2	TGTGCCAGCAGTTACACGTTATATGGCTACACCTTC	CASSYTLYGYTF
-	TRBV5-1	-	TRBJ2-2	TGCGCCAGCAAGAAAGGGGTTATCGGAACCGGGGAGCTGTTTTTT	CASKKGVIGTGELFF
-	TRBV7-9	-	TRBJ2-4	TGTGCCAGCAGCTTAGAAGCGAACATTCAGTACTTC	CASSLEANIQYF
-	TRBV6-5	-	TRBJ2-7	TGTGCCAGCAGCTCAGGAGGGCAGGGGGGACAGTACTTC	CASSSGGQGGQYF
-	TRBV2	-	TRBJ1-1	TGTGCCAGCGGGTCCCAACAGGGGAACACTGAAGCTTTCTTT	CASGSQQGNTEAFF
-	TRBV5-1	-	TRBJ2-2	TGCGCCAGCAGCTTTGAACTATCAGGGGAGCTGTTTTTT	CASSFELSGELFF
-	TRBV4-3	-	TRBJ1-2	TGCGCCAGCAGCCAGGGAAACTATGGCTACACCTTC	CASSQGNYGYTF